Following are 28 T cell receptor beta chains from one sample sequenced in a study. TCRdb re-analysed the RT-PCR reads in MiXCR, keeping a single row per CDR3 protein. Of about 700,000 distinct CDR3 sequences detected, 12% to 15% appear once; the ten largest clones hold 3% to 4.5%. Sequencing was performed on memory CD4+ T cells from blood. These receptors were collected from a female donor in good health, serving as a healthy control.

The V and J genes are TRBV21-1 and TRBJ2-5; TRBD2, the table's D call, was not compared with the DNA. TRBV21-1 is recorded as a pseudogene. This CDR3 comprises 11 residues. CDR3 nucleotides: TGTGACAGCTTCGGGGAGAAGACCCAGTACTTC. Its translation is CDSFGEKTQYF.

A few counts support this clonotype. The genes are TRBV15 and TRBJ2-5, with TRBD1 matching 11 bases. V was pared by 0 bases and J by 4 bases, with 10 bases of the junction left unmatched. The germline V gene encodes CDR1 LNHNV and CDR2 YYDKDF (reference sequence). The length of the CDR3 is 18 residues. CDR3 bases: TGTGCCACCAGCAGAGATTACGGTTGGGACAGGGGGGGAGAGACCCAGTACTTC. It codes for CATSRDYGWDRGGETQYF.

CDR3 residues: CASSQGIDWAEETQYF. The CDR3 nucleotides read TGTGCCAGCAGCCAGGGGATAGACTGGGCGGAAGAGACCCAGTACTTC. The chain employs TRBV7-8 and TRBJ2-5; D is perhaps TRBD1 (6 bases). The germline V and J ends were trimmed by 5 bases and 3 bases, with 19 bases remaining between them. Germline V gives CDR1 SGHVS, CDR2 FQNEAQ. This CDR3 has 16 amino acids.

This clonotype has just a few counts. This rearrangement joins TRBV14 to TRBJ2-6; TRBD2 is a possible D gene (5 bases). CDR1 SGHDN and CDR2 FVKESK come from the germline V gene. The V gene lost 3 bases and the J gene lost 4 bases, with 10 bases spanning the gap. The CDR3 runs 15 residues. The CDR3 nucleotides are TGTGCCAGCAGCCAGGGAGCTGCCGGGGCCAACGTCCTGACTTTC. Amino acid sequence: CASSQGAAGANVLTF.

This clonotype showed up many times. The chain has TRBV7-6 and TRBJ2-3, with D perhaps matching TRBD2 (5 bases). The ends were cut back, 5 bases at V and 2 bases at J, with 20 bases in the middle. From germline, CDR1 is SGHVS and CDR2 FNYEAQ. This CDR3 has 17 amino acids. CDR3 nucleotides: TGTGCCAGCAGCAAAAATTGGGGAGTGCGGACCACAGATACGCAGTATTTT. Amino acid sequence: CASSKNWGVRTTDTQYF.

This clonotype was observed many times. This chain joins TRBV9 and TRBJ1-2, with D hard to call. V lost 4 bases to trimming and J lost 8 bases, with 15 bases between them. This CDR3 has 13 amino acids. Germline values: CDR1 SGDLS, CDR2 YYNGEE. The CDR3 protein is CASSSLPGYGYTF. The CDR3 region has the DNA TGTGCCAGCAGCTCTTTACCGGGGTACGGCTACACCTTC.

The sample holds a few counts of this clonotype. V and J are TRBV27 and TRBJ2-1; 8 bases fit TRBD1. Trimming removed 3 bases from V and 8 bases from J; junction bases left unmatched: 9. This CDR3 is built from 15 residues. Looked up from germline, CDR1 is MNHEY and CDR2 is SMNVEV (reference sequence). The CDR3 DNA reads TGTGCCAGCAGTTTCGTAGGACAGGGATTGTATGAGCAGTTCTTC. Protein sequence: CASSFVGQGLYEQFF.

This clonotype was observed a single time. This chain uses TRBV28 with TRBJ1-1; D gene ambiguous. Germline CDR1 is MDHEN and CDR2 is SYDVKM. The CDR3 contains 15 residues. With 5 bases removed from V and 1 base from J, the gap between germline ends came to 14 bases. The chain's CDR3 is CASSLSAVGNTEAFF. DNA of the CDR3: TGTGCCAGCAGTCTTTCCGCAGTGGGGAACACTGAAGCTTTCTTT.

The V gene is TRBV3-1, the J gene TRBJ1-2; D possibly corresponds to TRBD1 (6 bases). The V and J ends lost 3 bases and 2 bases respectively, with 10 bases between them. CDR1 and CDR2 from the germline V gene are LGHDT and YNNKEL (reference sequence). The CDR3 loop spans 14 amino acids. In DNA form, the CDR3 reads TGTGCCAGCAGCCATGGGACAAACAACTATGGCTACACCTTC. Translation: CASSHGTNNYGYTF. Combining the CDR3 with reference TRBV3-1 and TRBJ1-2 gives the whole variable domain DTAVSQTPKYLVTQMGNDKSIKCEQNLGHDTMYWYKQDSKKFLKIMFSYNNKELIINETVPNRFSPKSPDKAHLNLHINSLELGDSAVYFCASSHGTNNYGYTFGSGTRLTVV.

This chain connects TRBV28 to TRBJ1-2; maybe TRBD1 (5 bases). Deletions cut 8 bases from V and 5 bases from J, with 12 bases between. This CDR3 spans 12 amino acids. Germline V gives CDR1 MDHEN, CDR2 SYDVKM. The CDR3 DNA is TGTGCCAGCGGGGACGAGTTTTATGGCTACACCTTC. This translates into CASGDEFYGYTF.

In its sample, this clonotype was seen many times. V and J are TRBV5-6 and TRBJ2-7; 7 bases line up with TRBD2. Germline V lookup: CDR1 SGHDT, CDR2 YYEEEE. The V gene end was trimmed by 0 bases and the J gene end by 0 bases; junction bases not matched to a gene: 3. The CDR3 sequence is 15 residues long. The CDR3 loop is CASSLVAGASYEQYF. The CDR3 region has the DNA TGTGCCAGCAGCTTGGTAGCGGGTGCCTCCTACGAGCAGTACTTC.

This chain uses TRBV20-1 with TRBJ1-2, with no clear D. This CDR3 spans 13 amino acids. CDR1 DFQATT and CDR2 SNEGSKA come from the germline V gene (reference sequence). This CDR3 reads CSAPHEEPRVYTF. In DNA form, the CDR3 reads TGCAGCGCCCCACACGAAGAACCGCGTGTCTACACCTTC.

The CDR3 is CASSLAPSYPLNEQFF. CDR3 DNA: TGTGCCAGCAGCTTAGCCCCTTCTTACCCCCTCAATGAGCAGTTCTTC. This sequence joins TRBV11-2 and TRBJ2-1; no definite D call. Trimming shortened V by 1 base and J by 6 bases, and 16 bases separated the two germline ends. CDR1 SGHAT and CDR2 FQNNGV come from the germline V gene. CDR3 length: 16 amino acids.

J is TRBJ2-4 and V is TRBV20-1; TRBD1 matches 9 bases. V gave up 6 bases and J gave up 0 bases; unmatched junction bases: 15. This CDR3 contains 18 residues. Germline CDR1 reads DFQATT; CDR2 reads SNEGSKA (reference sequence). CDR3 sequence (DNA): TGCAGTGCGGGAGGGACAGGGATGCGATATGAAGCCAAAAACATTCAGTACTTC. It codes for CSAGGTGMRYEAKNIQYF.

The chain employs TRBV20-1 and TRBJ1-6; D not certain. CDR3 size: 13 residues. V shed 0 bases and J shed 10 bases, with 10 bases lying between them. Germline V lookup: CDR1 DFQATT, CDR2 SNEGSKA (reference sequence). CDR3 sequence (DNA): TGCAGTGCTAGAGATCTCGGGGAATCACCCCTCCACTTT. It specifies CSARDLGESPLHF.

The rearrangement uses TRBV5-1 and TRBJ2-7; a possible D gene is TRBD2 (6 bases). This CDR3 is 15 amino acids long. Trimming stripped 1 base from V and 6 bases from J, with 17 bases between. Germline CDR1 is SGHRS and CDR2 is YFSETQ. CDR3 nucleotide sequence: TGCGCCAGCAGCTTGTCTAGCTTAGCGGCGGGCGAGCAGTACTTC. This gives the protein CASSLSSLAAGEQYF.

This clonotype was recorded many times. The V gene is TRBV7-3, the J gene TRBJ1-2; D might be TRBD1 (5 bases). V shed 2 bases and J shed 3 bases, with 10 bases lying between them. Germline values: CDR1 SGHTA, CDR2 FQGTGA. The CDR3 length is 14 residues. CDR3 loop: CASSLFQGYYGYTF. CDR3 bases: TGTGCCAGCAGCTTATTTCAGGGATACTATGGCTACACCTTC. Drawing the rest from reference TRBV7-3 and TRBJ1-2, the complete variable domain is GAGVSQTPSNKVTEKGKYVELRCDPISGHTALYWYRQSLGQGPEFLIYFQGTGAADDSGLPNDRFFAVRPEGSVSTLKIQRTERGDSAVYLCASSLFQGYYGYTFGSGTRLTVV.

This clonotype was recorded a few times. The rearrangement links TRBV20-1 to TRBJ1-4; TRBD1 agrees at 8 bases. This CDR3 is 15 amino acids long. Germline-derived CDR1 and CDR2 are DFQATT and SNEGSKA (reference sequence). The V segment lost 6 bases and the J segment 10 bases; nucleotides outside the gene matches: 16. The CDR3 protein is CSAALATGEWGKLFF. The CDR3 DNA reads TGCAGTGCCGCACTTGCGACAGGGGAATGGGGAAAACTGTTTTTT.

This clonotype has only one observation. A much larger clone is a single base away; this may be a read error. This chain uses TRBV4-3 with TRBJ1-2, with D possibly TRBD1 on 6 matching bases. This CDR3 has 12 residues. Germline loops: CDR1 LGHNA, CDR2 YSLEER. CDR3 sequence (DNA): TGCGCCAGCAGCCAAGACAGTGGGGGCTACAACTTC. Residues: CASSQDSGGYNF.

V is TRBV5-1 and J is TRBJ1-5, with D possibly being TRBD1 (5 bases). CDR1 and CDR2 from the germline V gene are SGHRS and YFSETQ. The V and J ends lost 0 bases and 7 bases respectively, with 11 bases between them. The CDR3 has 14 residues. CDR3 in DNA: TGCGCCAGCAGCTTGGGGGGCCTCGAGCAGCCCCAGCATTTT. It specifies CASSLGGLEQPQHF.

The chain carries TRBV18 and TRBJ2-5; the match to TRBD1 covers 8 bases. This CDR3 has 17 amino acids. CDR1 KGHSH and CDR2 LQKENI come from the germline V gene. V was clipped by 3 bases and J by 2 bases; unmatched bases: 11. For the CDR3, the DNA is TGTGCCAGCTCACCCCGACCTCAGGGGGCGCGTCAAGAGACCCAGTACTTC. Protein sequence: CASSPRPQGARQETQYF.

Only a few counts were recorded for this clonotype. V gene TRBV15 combines with J gene TRBJ1-5, with a possible D match to TRBD1 (5 bases). Germline CDR1 and CDR2: LNHNV and YYDKDF (reference sequence). Trimming stripped 1 base from V and 3 bases from J, with 13 bases between. This CDR3 has 16 residues. The CDR3 reads CATSRGAEGPNQPQHF. The CDR3 bases are TGTGCCACCAGCAGAGGAGCGGAGGGGCCCAATCAGCCCCAGCATTTT.

This chain uses TRBV27 with TRBJ2-1; 7 bases are shared with TRBD2. The junction had 7 bases not matched to a gene; V was cut back by 2 bases and J by 9 bases. This CDR3 is 14 amino acids long. Germline-derived CDR1 and CDR2 are MNHEY and SMNVEV (reference sequence). CDR3 DNA: TGTGCCAGCAGTTTAGCGGGAGATCGGTCTGAGCAGTTCTTC. This translates into CASSLAGDRSEQFF.

V and J are TRBV7-8 and TRBJ2-2; 7 bases are a match to TRBD2. The CDR3 loop spans 16 amino acids. Trimming took 2 bases from V and 4 from J; bases not matched to a gene: 7. Germline values: CDR1 SGHVS, CDR2 FQNEAQ. The CDR3: CASSLMGGSSTGELFF. In DNA, the CDR3 is TGTGCCAGCAGCTTAATGGGCGGGAGTAGCACCGGGGAGCTGTTTTTT.

The chain couples TRBV20-1 to TRBJ2-7; 7 positions match TRBD1. This CDR3 has 13 amino acids. J was trimmed by 5 bases and V by 5 bases; bases with no gene match: 9. Germline V gene data show CDR1 as DFQATT and CDR2 as SNEGSKA (reference sequence). Here the CDR3 reads CSAPGGKVDEQYF. CDR3 nucleotide sequence: TGCAGTGCTCCAGGGGGAAAGGTGGACGAGCAGTACTTC.

This sequence joins TRBV12-3 or TRBV12-4 and TRBJ1-5; D is unclear. Trimming pared 6 bases from V and 6 bases from J, leaving 9 bases between. The CDR3 sequence is 12 residues long. Here the CDR3 DNA reads TGTGCCAGCAGCCCCACGTCTCAGCCCCAGCATTTT. This encodes CASSPTSQPQHF.

In its sample, this clonotype was seen a few times. The rearrangement uses TRBV25-1 and TRBJ2-7, with 8 bases that match TRBD1. CDR3 length: 14 amino acids. From germline, CDR1 is MGHDK and CDR2 SYGVNS. With V trimmed by 4 bases and J by 5 bases, 7 bases remained unmatched. The CDR3 loop reads CASSGGTGYDEQYF. The CDR3 DNA follows: TGTGCCAGCAGTGGCGGGACAGGTTACGACGAGCAGTACTTC.

This clonotype occurred many times. This chain uses TRBV10-3 with TRBJ2-1, with 14 bases identical to TRBD2. Per the germline V gene, CDR1 is ENHRY and CDR2 is SYGVKD. The CDR3 is 15 residues long. J gave up 8 bases and V 8 bases, and 8 bases lay outside the gene matches. In nucleotides, the CDR3 is TGTGCCATCTCCGGGACTAGCGGGAGCGGTCATGAGCAGTTCTTC. Its translation is CAISGTSGSGHEQFF.